This is a list of T cell receptor beta chains from one sample in a study of response to subunit inactivated influenza vaccine. MiXCR, run by TCRdb on the RT-PCR reads, gives a single entry per CDR3 protein. The table includes some 850,000 distinct CDR3 sequences, around a sixth detected once. Sequences were derived from PBMCs from blood, sampled roughly 5 days after vaccination. Receptors originate from a man over 45 who received an inactivated influenza vaccine. Both conserved end residues are part of each CDR3. D genes are given only for firm matches. Rows give clone size only sometimes, using once, few, many, or a class for an expanded clone.

>TRBV4-3|.|TRBJ2-1|TRBD1
CASSPAGGKSYNEQFF
TGCGCCAGCAGCCCAGCAGGGGGAAAATCCTACAATGAGCAGTTCTTC
>TRBV20-1|few|TRBJ1-1|TRBD1
CSANGDRGRGNTEAFF
TGCAGTGCTAACGGGGACAGGGGGAGGGGGAACACTGAAGCTTTCTTT
>TRBV20-1|few|TRBJ1-3|.
CSARSRSSGNTIYF
TGCAGTGCTAGAAGCCGCAGCTCTGGAAACACCATATATTTT
>TRBV7-9|.|TRBJ2-1|TRBD1
CASSSGGTAPYNEQFF
TGTGCCAGCAGCTCAGGTGGGACAGCTCCATACAATGAGCAGTTCTTC
>TRBV5-1|few|TRBJ2-3|TRBD1
CASSTTGTGTPDTQYF
TGCGCCAGCAGCACAACCGGGACAGGGACCCCAGATACGCAGTATTTT
>TRBV5-6|.|TRBJ2-1|.
CASSDGPRSSYNEQFF
TGTGCCAGCAGCGACGGACCGAGAAGCTCCTACAATGAGCAGTTCTTC
>TRBV24-1|few|TRBJ2-7|.
CATSDDNRDEQYF
TGTGCCACCAGTGATGACAACAGGGACGAGCAGTACTTC
>TRBV6-5|few|TRBJ2-5|TRBD1
CASSYSNQGAKETQYF
TGTGCCAGCAGTTACTCTAATCAGGGGGCAAAAGAGACCCAGTACTTC
>TRBV20-1|.|TRBJ2-3|TRBD2
CSAENLAGGTDTQYF
TGCAGTGCTGAGAACTTAGCGGGAGGCACAGATACGCAGTATTTT
>TRBV18|.|TRBJ2-2|.
CASSPEGRELFF
TGTGCCAGCTCCCCGGAGGGCCGGGAGCTGTTTTTT
>TRBV7-8|.|TRBJ1-4|.
CASSPMMWSDEKLFF
TGTGCCAGCAGCCCCATGATGTGGTCTGATGAAAAACTGTTTTTT
>TRBV20-1|many|TRBJ2-2|.
CSASSSSNGELFF
TGCAGTGCTAGTAGTTCTTCGAACGGGGAGCTGTTTTTT
>TRBV9|few|TRBJ2-3|TRBD1
CASSGTGGPGTDTQYF
TGTGCCAGCAGCGGTACAGGGGGGCCGGGCACAGATACGCAGTATTTT
>TRBV5-1|.|TRBJ1-1|.
CASSLFGGGLTEAFF
TGCGCCAGCAGCTTGTTTGGGGGCGGTCTGACTGAAGCTTTCTTT
>TRBV11-2|few|TRBJ1-3|.
CASSYNPRNTIYF
TGTGCCAGCAGCTACAATCCTCGAAACACCATATATTTT
>TRBV20-1|few|TRBJ2-3|.
CSASSMGVTDTQYF
TGCAGTGCTAGTAGTATGGGTGTGACAGATACGCAGTATTTT
>TRBV9|.|TRBJ2-3|TRBD2
CASSVAPSGLAGRTDTQYF
TGTGCCAGCAGCGTAGCCCCCTCCGGGCTAGCGGGGCGCACAGATACGCAGTATTTT
>TRBV5-6|many|TRBJ2-7|TRBD2
CASSLTSGSFYEQYF
TGTGCCAGCAGCTTGACTAGCGGGAGTTTTTACGAGCAGTACTTC
>TRBV25-1|.|TRBJ1-1|.
CASSEFGRANTEAFF
TGTGCCAGCAGTGAATTCGGGCGTGCGAACACTGAAGCTTTCTTT
>TRBV3-1|many|TRBJ2-7|TRBD1
CASSQGGTGHYEQYF
TGTGCCAGCAGCCAAGGCGGGACAGGGCACTACGAGCAGTACTTC
>TRBV7-9|.|TRBJ1-1|TRBD1
CASSLLGQGSTEAFF
TGTGCCAGCAGCTTACTGGGACAGGGGAGCACTGAAGCTTTCTTT
>TRBV5-1|.|TRBJ2-3|.
CASSRSRDSVTDTQYF
TGCGCCAGCAGCCGATCCCGGGACTCCGTCACAGATACGCAGTATTTT
>TRBV5-5|few|TRBJ2-7|TRBD1
CASSLAGGTGEYEQYF
TGTGCCAGCAGCTTGGCCGGCGGGACAGGGGAATACGAGCAGTACTTC
>TRBV28|.|TRBJ1-6|.
CASSIERGGSPLHF
TGTGCCAGCAGTATCGAGAGGGGTGGCTCACCCCTCCACTTT
>TRBV28|few|TRBJ1-5|.
CASRPRPINQPQHF
TGTGCCAGCAGACCGCGCCCGATCAATCAGCCCCAGCATTTT
>TRBV5-1|few|TRBJ1-3|TRBD1
CASSLQGKTGNTIYF
TGCGCCAGCAGCTTACAGGGGAAAACTGGAAACACCATATATTTT
>TRBV27|once|TRBJ2-7|TRBD1
CASSPDLIRDRACEQYF
TGTGCCAGCAGTCCGGATTTGATTCGGGACAGGGCCTGCGAGCAGTACTTC
>TRBV20-1|.|TRBJ2-7|TRBD2
CIANPIVVAGYEQYF
TGCATTGCTAACCCCATCGTGGTAGCGGGGTACGAGCAGTACTTC
>TRBV7-2|few|TRBJ2-1|.
CASSLRTANILNEQFF
TGTGCCAGCAGCCTAAGGACAGCCAATATTTTGAATGAGCAGTTCTTC
>TRBV3-1|.|TRBJ2-7|.
CASSQAGQRQSYEQYF
TGTGCCAGCAGCCAAGCTGGACAGCGCCAATCCTACGAGCAGTACTTC
>TRBV7-9|few|TRBJ1-1|.
CASSPGSAMNTEAFF
TGTGCCAGCAGCCCAGGGTCGGCCATGAACACTGAAGCTTTCTTT
>TRBV28|.|TRBJ2-7|.
CASSFYGTRSYEQYF
TGTGCCAGCAGTTTCTATGGGACCCGCTCCTACGAGCAGTACTTC